These T cell receptor beta chains were read from a single sample in a study of OX40 agonist ivuxolimab in advanced cancers. This table comes from immunoSEQ multiplex PCR, and its TCRdb copy is limited to in-frame clones, with some not included. Of around 100,000 clones listed, 86% are singletons. The sample in question was CD4+ or CD8+ T cells sorted from blood, obtained in a trial of the OX40 agonist ivuxolimab. The receptors here all came from an adult with an advanced solid tumor such as melanoma, head and neck, liver or kidney cancer. CDR3s include the opening cysteine and the closing phenylalanine or tryptophan. The order of the fields is CDR3 length, V gene, clone size, D gene, J gene, CDR3 DNA, CDR3 protein. D genes are given only for firm matches. Clone size is stated in some rows and not others, as once, few, many or a class when expanded.

CDR3 length: 18
V gene: TRBV5-1
clone size: -
D gene: TRBD1
J gene: TRBJ2-2
CDR3 DNA: TGCGCCAGCAGCCGTCTGGGGACAGGGGTGCCCAACACCGGGGAGCTGTTTTTT
CDR3 protein: CASSRLGTGVPNTGELFF

CDR3 length: 13
V gene: TRBV6-4
clone size: -
D gene: -
J gene: TRBJ2-1
CDR3 DNA: TGTGCCAGCAGTGAGCAGCACCTCGGAGAGCAGTTCTTC
CDR3 protein: CASSEQHLGEQFF

CDR3 length: 15
V gene: TRBV4-1
clone size: -
D gene: -
J gene: TRBJ1-4
CDR3 DNA: TGCGCCAGCAGCCAAGGACCCCTCTCTAATGAAAAACTGTTTTTT
CDR3 protein: CASSQGPLSNEKLFF

CDR3 length: 15
V gene: TRBV9
clone size: -
D gene: TRBD2
J gene: TRBJ2-1
CDR3 DNA: TGTGCCAGCAGCGTAGTTACTAGCGGATACAATGAGCAGTTCTTC
CDR3 protein: CASSVVTSGYNEQFF

CDR3 length: 14
V gene: TRBV2
clone size: -
D gene: -
J gene: TRBJ1-3
CDR3 DNA: TGTGCCAGCAGTGAAGAGGACGGGGGAAACACCATATATTTT
CDR3 protein: CASSEEDGGNTIYF

CDR3 length: 13
V gene: TRBV30
clone size: -
D gene: -
J gene: TRBJ2-5
CDR3 DNA: TGTGCCTGGAGCAGACTCCGGGGGGAGACCCAGTACTTC
CDR3 protein: CAWSRLRGETQYF

CDR3 length: 15
V gene: TRBV5-4
clone size: -
D gene: -
J gene: TRBJ1-2
CDR3 DNA: TGTGCCAGCAGCTTGGCGGGACCGCCCTCTATTGGCTACACCTTC
CDR3 protein: CASSLAGPPSIGYTF

CDR3 length: 20
V gene: TRBV12-1
clone size: -
D gene: -
J gene: TRBJ2-4
CDR3 DNA: TGTGCCAGCAGCGTTTGGGGGCGGACTAGCGGGATACTAGCCAAAAACATTCAGTACTTC
CDR3 protein: CASSVWGRTSGILAKNIQYF

CDR3 length: 15
V gene: TRBV5-1
clone size: -
D gene: -
J gene: TRBJ2-1
CDR3 DNA: TGCGCCAGCAGCTTGACGTGGGTACCCTACAATGAGCAGTTCTTC
CDR3 protein: CASSLTWVPYNEQFF

CDR3 length: 13
V gene: TRBV11-2
clone size: -
D gene: -
J gene: TRBJ2-5
CDR3 DNA: TGTGCCAGCACCGGGACATCTAAAGAGACCCAGTACTTC
CDR3 protein: CASTGTSKETQYF

CDR3 length: 16
V gene: TRBV7-2
clone size: few
D gene: TRBD1
J gene: TRBJ2-6
CDR3 DNA: TGTGCCAGCAGCTCCCGACAGGGCGCTGGGGCCAACGTCCTGACTTTC
CDR3 protein: CASSSRQGAGANVLTF

CDR3 length: 15
V gene: TRBV27
clone size: -
D gene: TRBD1
J gene: TRBJ2-7
CDR3 DNA: TGTGCCAGCAGTTTGGGGACAGGCCCCATGTGGGAGCAGTACTTC
CDR3 protein: CASSLGTGPMWEQYF

CDR3 length: 11
V gene: TRBV30
clone size: -
D gene: -
J gene: TRBJ1-2
CDR3 DNA: TGTGCCTGCACAGAGAACTATGGCTACACCTTC
CDR3 protein: CACTENYGYTF

CDR3 length: 15
V gene: TRBV6-5
clone size: -
D gene: -
J gene: TRBJ1-1
CDR3 DNA: TGTGCCAGCAGCCAAAGGGGGGTGGGGGACACTGAAGCTTTCTTT
CDR3 protein: CASSQRGVGDTEAFF

CDR3 length: 16
V gene: TRBV5-5
clone size: -
D gene: -
J gene: TRBJ1-4
CDR3 DNA: TGTGCCAGCAGCTTGAGTGGGGAGACAGGCCTTGAAAAACTGTTTTTT
CDR3 protein: CASSLSGETGLEKLFF

CDR3 length: 15
V gene: TRBV2
clone size: -
D gene: TRBD1
J gene: TRBJ2-2
CDR3 DNA: TGTGCCAGCAGGGCCGGACAGGGCGACACCGGGGAGCTGTTTTTT
CDR3 protein: CASRAGQGDTGELFF

CDR3 length: 15
V gene: TRBV19
clone size: -
D gene: TRBD2
J gene: TRBJ2-1
CDR3 DNA: TGTGCCAGTACAAAATCTACTAGCGGGAGGAATGAGCAGTTCTTC
CDR3 protein: CASTKSTSGRNEQFF

CDR3 length: 13
V gene: TRBV15
clone size: -
D gene: -
J gene: TRBJ1-1
CDR3 DNA: TGTGCCACCAGCAATGACCTGAACACTGAAGCTTTCTTT
CDR3 protein: CATSNDLNTEAFF

CDR3 length: 15
V gene: TRBV9
clone size: few
D gene: -
J gene: TRBJ2-7
CDR3 DNA: TGTGCCAGCAGCGTAGGGGGGACAAAATCGGGCGAGCAGTACTTC
CDR3 protein: CASSVGGTKSGEQYF

CDR3 length: 16
V gene: TRBV19
clone size: -
D gene: TRBD1
J gene: TRBJ1-5
CDR3 DNA: TGTGCCAGTAGTCTCTTCGGACAGGGAGCGTATCAGCCCCAGCATTTT
CDR3 protein: CASSLFGQGAYQPQHF

CDR3 length: 13
V gene: TRBV5-1
clone size: -
D gene: -
J gene: TRBJ2-5
CDR3 DNA: TGCGCCAGCAGCTTGGGTCCGCAAGAGACCCAGTACTTC
CDR3 protein: CASSLGPQETQYF

CDR3 length: 18
V gene: TRBV5-6
clone size: -
D gene: -
J gene: TRBJ1-2
CDR3 DNA: TGTGCCAGCAGCCCCGAGGGGGTGGTCCTAACGAGTGGCTATGGCTACACCTTC
CDR3 protein: CASSPEGVVLTSGYGYTF

CDR3 length: 11
V gene: TRBV14
clone size: -
D gene: -
J gene: TRBJ1-1
CDR3 DNA: TGTGCCAGCAGCCAAGCGAGGGGTGCTTTCTTT
CDR3 protein: CASSQARGAFF

CDR3 length: 13
V gene: TRBV5-1
clone size: -
D gene: -
J gene: TRBJ2-1
CDR3 DNA: TGCGCCAGCAGCGGCTACACAGGGAATGAGCAGTTCTTC
CDR3 protein: CASSGYTGNEQFF

CDR3 length: 15
V gene: TRBV2
clone size: -
D gene: -
J gene: TRBJ1-4
CDR3 DNA: TGTGCCAGCACCTATAGGGGGGCAACTAATGAAAAACTGTTTTTT
CDR3 protein: CASTYRGATNEKLFF

CDR3 length: 13
V gene: TRBV7-3
clone size: -
D gene: -
J gene: TRBJ1-5
CDR3 DNA: TGTGCCAGCAGCCTAAACATGGATCAGCCCCAGCATTTT
CDR3 protein: CASSLNMDQPQHF

CDR3 length: 14
V gene: TRBV9
clone size: -
D gene: TRBD1
J gene: TRBJ2-2
CDR3 DNA: TGTGCCAGCAGCGTCGCAGGGGGCTCCGGGGAGCTGTTTTTT
CDR3 protein: CASSVAGGSGELFF

CDR3 length: 14
V gene: TRBV7-2
clone size: -
D gene: -
J gene: TRBJ1-5
CDR3 DNA: TGTGCCAGCAGCCCGGGACTCCGCAATCAGCCCCAGCATTTT
CDR3 protein: CASSPGLRNQPQHF

CDR3 length: 13
V gene: TRBV21-1
clone size: once
D gene: -
J gene: TRBJ1-2
CDR3 DNA: TGTGCCAGCAATGAGGAAGGTAACTATGGCTACACCTTC
CDR3 protein: CASNEEGNYGYTF

CDR3 length: 16
V gene: TRBV6-5
clone size: few
D gene: -
J gene: TRBJ1-1
CDR3 DNA: TGTGCCAGCAGTTACTGGAGCAGTGGGGCCAGGGGTGAAGCTTTCTTT
CDR3 protein: CASSYWSSGARGEAFF

CDR3 length: 14
V gene: TRBV7-2
clone size: -
D gene: -
J gene: TRBJ2-7
CDR3 DNA: TGTGCCAGCAGCTCCCGAGGGATTGAGTACGAGCAGTACTTC
CDR3 protein: CASSSRGIEYEQYF

CDR3 length: 15
V gene: TRBV19
clone size: -
D gene: TRBD1
J gene: TRBJ1-2
CDR3 DNA: TGTGCCAGTAGTAGGGGACAGGGGGCCATATATGGCTACACCTTC
CDR3 protein: CASSRGQGAIYGYTF

CDR3 length: 15
V gene: TRBV7-2
clone size: -
D gene: -
J gene: TRBJ1-5
CDR3 DNA: TGTGCCAGCAGCTTAGTAGGGCAGAGCAATCAGCCCCAGCATTTT
CDR3 protein: CASSLVGQSNQPQHF

CDR3 length: 14
V gene: TRBV30
clone size: -
D gene: -
J gene: TRBJ2-5
CDR3 DNA: TGTGCCTGGACCCTAGGGACTTCCCAAGAGACCCAGTACTTC
CDR3 protein: CAWTLGTSQETQYF

CDR3 length: 15
V gene: TRBV18
clone size: -
D gene: -
J gene: TRBJ1-5
CDR3 DNA: TGTGCCAGCTCATCCTCGGCGAGGAGCAATCAGCCCCAGCATTTT
CDR3 protein: CASSSSARSNQPQHF

CDR3 length: 11
V gene: TRBV9
clone size: -
D gene: -
J gene: TRBJ1-1
CDR3 DNA: TGTGCCAGCAGCGAAGGGACTGAAGCTTTCTTT
CDR3 protein: CASSEGTEAFF

CDR3 length: 11
V gene: TRBV30
clone size: -
D gene: TRBD1
J gene: TRBJ1-2
CDR3 DNA: TGTGCCTGGACAACAGGGGTAGGCTACACCTTC
CDR3 protein: CAWTTGVGYTF

CDR3 length: 12
V gene: TRBV6-5
clone size: once
D gene: -
J gene: TRBJ2-6
CDR3 DNA: TGTGCCACCCTCTCTGGGGCCAACGTCCTGACTTTC
CDR3 protein: CATLSGANVLTF

CDR3 length: 13
V gene: TRBV10-1
clone size: -
D gene: -
J gene: TRBJ1-1
CDR3 DNA: TGCGCCAGCAGCCCAGGGGTGTACGCTGAAGCTTTCTTT
CDR3 protein: CASSPGVYAEAFF

CDR3 length: 15
V gene: TRBV6-1
clone size: -
D gene: -
J gene: TRBJ1-1
CDR3 DNA: TGTGCCAGCAGTGAAGGCCTGAGCATGAACACTGAAGCTTTCTTT
CDR3 protein: CASSEGLSMNTEAFF

CDR3 length: 16
V gene: TRBV7-2
clone size: -
D gene: TRBD2
J gene: TRBJ2-7
CDR3 DNA: TGTGCCAGCAGCTTAGTAGTCGTAGCGGGAGGGAACGAGCAGTACTTC
CDR3 protein: CASSLVVVAGGNEQYF

CDR3 length: 15
V gene: TRBV6-1
clone size: -
D gene: TRBD1
J gene: TRBJ2-1
CDR3 DNA: TGTGCCAGCAGTGAATATGGACAGGGGATCAATGAGCAGTTCTTC
CDR3 protein: CASSEYGQGINEQFF

CDR3 length: 14
V gene: TRBV25-1
clone size: -
D gene: TRBD1
J gene: TRBJ1-2
CDR3 DNA: TGTGCCAGCAGTGAATCGGGGACAGTTTATCATTACACCTTC
CDR3 protein: CASSESGTVYHYTF

CDR3 length: 15
V gene: TRBV7-2
clone size: once
D gene: -
J gene: TRBJ2-7
CDR3 DNA: TGTGCCAGCAGCCAAGGGCCGGAGGTCGTCCACGAGCAGTACTTC
CDR3 protein: CASSQGPEVVHEQYF

CDR3 length: 19
V gene: TRBV7-2
clone size: -
D gene: TRBD2
J gene: TRBJ2-2
CDR3 DNA: TGTGCCAGCAGCTTAGGCTCGGTTCTAGCGGGCGGGAACACCGGGGAGCTGTTTTTT
CDR3 protein: CASSLGSVLAGGNTGELFF

CDR3 length: 15
V gene: TRBV2
clone size: once
D gene: TRBD1
J gene: TRBJ2-3
CDR3 DNA: TGTGCCAGCAGTCAGGGGGCAGGGGGCACAGATACGCAGTATTTT
CDR3 protein: CASSQGAGGTDTQYF

CDR3 length: 15
V gene: TRBV19
clone size: -
D gene: -
J gene: TRBJ1-2
CDR3 DNA: TGTGCCAGTAGTACGACCCTCCGGGATATGGATGGCTACACCTTC
CDR3 protein: CASSTTLRDMDGYTF

CDR3 length: 14
V gene: TRBV2
clone size: -
D gene: TRBD2
J gene: TRBJ2-1
CDR3 DNA: TGTGCCAGCCTAGAACTAGCGGGAAACAATGAGCAGTTCTTC
CDR3 protein: CASLELAGNNEQFF

CDR3 length: 13
V gene: TRBV12-5
clone size: -
D gene: TRBD1
J gene: TRBJ1-2
CDR3 DNA: TGTGCTAGTGGGTTGGGACAGACCTATGGCTACACCTTC
CDR3 protein: CASGLGQTYGYTF

CDR3 length: 15
V gene: TRBV14
clone size: -
D gene: -
J gene: TRBJ1-1
CDR3 DNA: TGTGCCAGCAGCCAGTTTGGAAAGGGATGGACTGAAGCTTTCTTT
CDR3 protein: CASSQFGKGWTEAFF

CDR3 length: 14
V gene: TRBV6-5
clone size: -
D gene: -
J gene: TRBJ1-3
CDR3 DNA: TGTGCCAGCAAAACAGGCTTCTCTGGAAACACCATATATTTT
CDR3 protein: CASKTGFSGNTIYF

CDR3 length: 13
V gene: TRBV10-3
clone size: -
D gene: TRBD2
J gene: TRBJ2-3
CDR3 DNA: TGTGCCGCCTCTAGCGGGAGTACAGATACGCAGTATTTT
CDR3 protein: CAASSGSTDTQYF

CDR3 length: 14
V gene: TRBV29-1
clone size: -
D gene: TRBD1
J gene: TRBJ1-2
CDR3 DNA: TGCAGCGTTGTCCGGGACAGGGCTAACTATGGCTACACCTTC
CDR3 protein: CSVVRDRANYGYTF

CDR3 length: 15
V gene: TRBV5-6
clone size: few
D gene: -
J gene: TRBJ1-4
CDR3 DNA: TGTGCCAGCAGCCCCTTTCAGAGGGAGAATGAAAAACTGTTTTTT
CDR3 protein: CASSPFQRENEKLFF

CDR3 length: 11
V gene: TRBV7-9
clone size: -
D gene: -
J gene: TRBJ2-1
CDR3 DNA: TGTGCCAGCAGCCCCTGGGGTGAGCAGTTCTTC
CDR3 protein: CASSPWGEQFF

CDR3 length: 16
V gene: TRBV15
clone size: -
D gene: TRBD2
J gene: TRBJ2-1
CDR3 DNA: TGTGCCACCAGAAGATCTAGCGGGGGCTCCTACAATGAGCAGTTCTTC
CDR3 protein: CATRRSSGGSYNEQFF

CDR3 length: 13
V gene: TRBV7-2
clone size: -
D gene: -
J gene: TRBJ2-1
CDR3 DNA: TGTGCCAGCAGGCTTCTCCTTGGCAATGAGCAGTTCTTC
CDR3 protein: CASRLLLGNEQFF